The clone carrying this T cell receptor (beta chain) turned up a few times. Between the trimmed V and J ends, which lost 3 bases and 6 bases, there was a span of 18 bases. Per the germline V gene, CDR1 is SGHTA and CDR2 is FQGNSA. This CDR3 has 15 residues. A single record per CDR3 protein comes from TCRdb applying MiXCR to the RT-PCR reads. In the table there are hundreds of thousands of distinct CDR3 sequences, 14% of which are singletons. The gene calls are TRBV7-2 and TRBJ2-7; a weak D match, TRBD2 (6 bases). What was sequenced was memory CD4+ T cells from blood. The receptor was derived from a female donor in good health, serving as a healthy control. This CDR3 is CASSFHQGGNGEQYF. Written as DNA, the CDR3 is TGTGCCAGCAGCTTCCATCAGGGAGGAAACGGCGAGCAGTACTTC. Based on the CDR3 plus reference TRBV7-2 and TRBJ2-7, the full variable domain is GAGVSQSPSNKVTEKGKDVELRCDPISGHTALYWYRQSLGQGLEFLIYFQGNSAPDKSGLPSDRFSAERTGGSVSTLTIQRTQQEDSAVYLCASSFHQGGNGEQYFGPGTRLTVT.